This entry describes one T cell receptor beta chain. Its antigen remains unidentified. No much larger clonotype is one base removed from it; base qualities were not supplied. This sample is drawn from a study of yellow fever vaccine responses in identical twins (dated by TCRdb to about 2018). The study in broad terms: In identical twins, the study followed T cell clones that responded to the vaccine with precision. Study-wide findings and limitations: According to the authors, in identical twins the way T cells responded to vaccination appeared partly convergent and partly personalized.

Library method: RT-PCR. The sequencing machine was an Illumina HiSeq 2500. In-frame beta chains were kept once TCRdb had trimmed the public reads at Q25 with fastp and called clones with MiXCR. A single entry per CDR3 protein holds the most common genes and DNA from its merged rows. The sample data list some 600 distinct CDR3 sequences, and roughly 79% of these were observed just once. Roughly 15% of the sample is taken by the ten largest. V drops 10 bases and J drops 2 bases, leaving 18 bases in between. From the germline V gene, CDR1 is ENHRY and CDR2 is SYGVKD. Spanning cysteine to phenylalanine, the CDR3 consists of 14 amino acids. Kept here is only the CDR3 DNA, which spans 42 bases and is read in frame from base 1.

In this chain, TRBV10-3 is recombined with TRBJ2-7; TRBD1 is a possible D gene, resting on 6 matching bases. This specimen was T cells from blood (PBMCs), unsorted or a sorted subset (not recorded which), taken before or after yellow fever vaccination (not recorded which). The TCR sequence derives from a female donor who received the yellow fever vaccine. The encoded CDR3 is CATDESGVAYEQYF. The nucleotide sequence is given as TGTGCCACCGATGAGTCAGGGGTGGCCTACGAGCAGTACTTC.